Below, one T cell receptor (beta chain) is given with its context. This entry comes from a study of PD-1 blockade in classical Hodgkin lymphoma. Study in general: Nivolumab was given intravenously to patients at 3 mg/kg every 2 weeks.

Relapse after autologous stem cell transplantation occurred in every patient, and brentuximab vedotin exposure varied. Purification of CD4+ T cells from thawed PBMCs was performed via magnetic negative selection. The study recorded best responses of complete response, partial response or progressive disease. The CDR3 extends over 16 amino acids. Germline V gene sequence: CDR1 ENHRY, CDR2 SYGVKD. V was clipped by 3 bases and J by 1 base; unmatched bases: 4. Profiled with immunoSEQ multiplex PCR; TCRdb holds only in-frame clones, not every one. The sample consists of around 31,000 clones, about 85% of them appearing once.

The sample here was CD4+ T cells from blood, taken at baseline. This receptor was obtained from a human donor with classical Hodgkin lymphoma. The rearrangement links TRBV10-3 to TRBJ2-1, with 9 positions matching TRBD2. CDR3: CAISESSGISYNEQFF. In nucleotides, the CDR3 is TGTGCCATCAGTGAATCTAGCGGGATTTCCTACAATGAGCAGTTCTTC.